Below are 16 T cell receptor beta chains sequenced from a single sample in a study of blood T cells in healthy people across ages (dated by TCRdb to 2014 to 2015). The receptor library was made with 5' RACE. Sequencing was performed on an Illumina HiSeq 2500. A second roughly 7 to 11 cycle PCR used a sample-barcoded 5' primer and a J-beta primer mix. TCRdb's own reprocessing of the public reads used fastp at Q25 and MiXCR and kept productive beta chains. Rows matching on CDR3 protein sequence are summarized as one entry with the most common DNA and genes. This sample has approximately 780,000 distinct CDR3 sequences in its table, and approximately 24% of those were observed once. The ten largest clones add up to around 2.9% of the sample. These records were also assigned to another study, of T cells of mothers and their children.

The specimen sequenced was blood. The receptors were gathered from a boy aged 10-17 years in good health.

The table lists this clonotype with a few counts. V is TRBV20-1 and J is TRBJ1-1, with 7 bases that match TRBD1. V lost 3 bases, J lost 2 bases, and 12 bases stayed unmatched. CDR1 DFQATT and CDR2 SNEGSKA come from the germline V gene (reference sequence). CDR3 length equals 16 residues. The CDR3 loop is CSASMTWRGPNTEAFF. CDR3 DNA: TGCAGTGCTAGTATGACTTGGAGGGGGCCCAACACTGAAGCTTTCTTT.

This clonotype was recorded a few times. In DNA, the CDR3 is TGTGCCAGCAGCGCACGACTAGCGGGGGGGAGCGATACGCAGTATTTT. Translating it yields CASSARLAGGSDTQYF. V gene TRBV7-2 combines with J gene TRBJ2-3; TRBD2 matches at 14 bases. The CDR3 spans 16 residues. V shed 5 bases, J shed 6 bases, and the junction held 7 bases outside the gene matches. CDR1 is SGHTA and CDR2 is FQGNSA in the germline V gene.

This rearrangement joins TRBV7-9 to TRBJ2-5; D is ambiguous. The CDR3 length is 14 residues. Trimming shortened V by 0 bases and J by 3 bases, and 8 bases separated the two germline ends. Germline V lookup: CDR1 SEHNR, CDR2 FQNEAQ (reference sequence). The CDR3 loop reads CASSLAREEETQYF. CDR3 in DNA: TGTGCCAGCAGCTTAGCGCGAGAAGAAGAGACCCAGTACTTC.

The chain uses TRBV6-5 and TRBJ2-2; possible D gene TRBD2, 6 bases. CDR1 is MNHEY, CDR2 SVGAGI, per germline. Trimming stripped 5 bases from V and 2 bases from J, with 12 bases between. The CDR3 extends over 15 amino acids. The CDR3 nucleotides read TGTGCCAGCAGTGTCGGGACTCGTAACACCGGGGAGCTGTTTTTT. It translates to CASSVGTRNTGELFF.

This clonotype was counted at least ten times. This sequence joins TRBV5-1 and TRBJ2-5; D perhaps matches TRBD2 (6 bases). CDR3 length equals 14 residues. The ends were cut back, 2 bases at V and 3 bases at J, with 11 bases in the middle. Germline V lookup: CDR1 SGHRS, CDR2 YFSETQ. The CDR3: CASSFLGGKETQYF. In nucleotides, the CDR3 is TGCGCCAGCAGCTTCCTGGGGGGAAAAGAGACCCAGTACTTC.

The table lists this clonotype with a few counts. The rearrangement joins TRBV27 to TRBJ1-6; D might be TRBD1 (6 bases). The ends were cut back, 5 bases at V and 9 bases at J, with 11 bases in the middle. CDR1 and CDR2 (germline): MNHEY, SMNVEV (reference sequence). The CDR3 is made up of 13 amino acids. The CDR3 nucleotides are TGTGCCAGCAGTCTCAAGGGGGGTTCACCCCTCCACTTT. Its translation: CASSLKGGSPLHF.

This clonotype has more than one count but fewer than ten. The chain joins TRBV10-3 to TRBJ2-5; 10 bases map to TRBD1. CDR1 is ENHRY and CDR2 is SYGVKD in the germline V gene. J was trimmed by 4 bases and V by 1 base; bases with no gene match: 6. The CDR3 totals 16 residues. The CDR3 DNA reads TGTGCCATCAGTGAGTTTGGAGGGACAGGGGCAGAGACCCAGTACTTC. Translating it yields CAISEFGGTGAETQYF.

This chain uses TRBV27 with TRBJ2-5, with a weak D call TRBD1 (5 bases). Near its end, the DNA agrees better with TRBJ2-7, so the J call may be wrong. Germline assignment: CDR1 MNHEY and CDR2 SMNVEV (reference sequence). The CDR3 runs 15 residues. In DNA, the CDR3 is TGTGCCAGCAGTTCCCCGGACACCGTCCCCTACGAGCAGTACTTC. Protein product: CASSSPDTVPYEQYF.

The J gene is TRBJ2-7, the V gene TRBV20-1; 7 bases line up with TRBD2. With 5 bases clipped from V and 4 bases from J, the junction kept 14 bases outside the gene matches. From germline, CDR1 is DFQATT and CDR2 SNEGSKA (reference sequence). This CDR3 is built from 15 residues. The CDR3 coding sequence is TGCAGTGCTTCCAGCGGGGCCCACCGGTGGTACGAGCAGTACTTC. Translated: CSASSGAHRWYEQYF.

DNA of the CDR3: TGCGCCAGCAGCCAAGATATGACAATTCAAGAGACCCAGTACTTC. Residues: CASSQDMTIQETQYF. The chain couples TRBV4-1 to TRBJ2-5; no reliable D call. This CDR3 is 15 amino acids long. Per germline, CDR1 MGHRA and CDR2 YSYEKL. Trimming pared 0 bases from V and 2 bases from J, leaving 10 bases between.

The chain has TRBV7-3 and TRBJ2-5; perhaps TRBD2 as D (7 bases). The CDR3 loop spans 13 amino acids. CDR1 and CDR2 (germline): SGHTA, FQGTGA. V gave up 5 bases and J gave up 5 bases, with 12 bases separating them. CDR3 bases: TGTGCCAGCAGCCCCGCGGGGGCGGAGACCCAGTACTTC. Its translation: CASSPAGAETQYF.

The chain employs TRBV9 and TRBJ1-6, with D perhaps matching TRBD1 (6 bases). Germline lookup yields CDR1 SGDLS and CDR2 YYNGEE. V lost 4 bases to trimming and J lost 10 bases, with 18 bases between them. This CDR3 region has 15 residues. The CDR3 DNA is TGTGCCAGCAGCCCAGGACCTACAGGGATGTCACCCCTCCACTTT. Its translation is CASSPGPTGMSPLHF.

This clonotype was found many times. The V and J genes are TRBV12-3 or TRBV12-4 and TRBJ2-5, with D possibly being TRBD1 (6 bases). The CDR3 runs to 14 residues. V lost 5 bases to trimming and J lost 0 bases, with 10 bases between them. CDR3 nucleotides: TGTGCCAGCAGTGGAGACAGGCACCAAGAGACCCAGTACTTC. Its translation is CASSGDRHQETQYF.

The rearrangement uses TRBV6-1 and TRBJ2-7, with TRBD2 identical over 9 bases. The V gene end was trimmed by 6 bases and the J gene end by 2 bases; junction bases not matched to a gene: 14. This CDR3 is built from 17 residues. Per germline, CDR1 MNHNS and CDR2 SASEGT. The CDR3 DNA is TGTGCCAGCAGAAGGGGTAGCGGGGGATCAACCGCCTACGAGCAGTACTTC. Translating gives CASRRGSGGSTAYEQYF.

This rearrangement joins TRBV11-2 to TRBJ1-2; no clear D gene. Per the germline V gene, CDR1 is SGHAT and CDR2 is FQNNGV. This CDR3 has 15 amino acids. Trimming pared 6 bases from V and 2 bases from J, leaving 16 bases between. The CDR3 loop reads CASRPAGQVNYGYTF. CDR3 DNA: TGTGCCAGCAGACCCGCGGGCCAGGTCAACTATGGCTACACCTTC.

This clonotype was observed a handful of times. V gene TRBV5-1 combines with J gene TRBJ2-3; unclear D gene. Germline V gene lookup returns CDR1 SGHRS and CDR2 YFSETQ. Between the trimmed V and J ends, which lost 2 bases and 8 bases, there was a span of 9 bases. CDR3 size: 12 residues. CDR3 nucleotides: TGCGCCAGCAGCTTACGTTGGGGTACGCAGTATTTT. The encoded protein is CASSLRWGTQYF.